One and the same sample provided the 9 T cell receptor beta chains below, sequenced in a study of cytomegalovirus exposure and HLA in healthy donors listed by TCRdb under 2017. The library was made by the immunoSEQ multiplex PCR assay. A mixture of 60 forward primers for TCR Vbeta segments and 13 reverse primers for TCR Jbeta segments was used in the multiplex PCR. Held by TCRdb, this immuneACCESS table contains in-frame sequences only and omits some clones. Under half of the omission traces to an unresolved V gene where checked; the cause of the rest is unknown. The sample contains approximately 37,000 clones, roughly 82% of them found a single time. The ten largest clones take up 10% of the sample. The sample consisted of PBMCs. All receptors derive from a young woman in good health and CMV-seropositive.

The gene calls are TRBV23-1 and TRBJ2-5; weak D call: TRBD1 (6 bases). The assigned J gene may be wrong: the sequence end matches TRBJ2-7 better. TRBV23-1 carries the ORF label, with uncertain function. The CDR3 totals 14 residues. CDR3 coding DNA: TGCGCCAGCAGTCGAATTCACAGGGTCCACGAGCAGTACTTC. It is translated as CASSRIHRVHEQYF.

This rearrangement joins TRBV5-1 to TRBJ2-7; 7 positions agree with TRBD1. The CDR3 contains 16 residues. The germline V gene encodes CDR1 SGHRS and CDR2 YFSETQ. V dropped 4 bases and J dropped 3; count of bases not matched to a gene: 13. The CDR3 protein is CASSPKRQGGGYEQYF. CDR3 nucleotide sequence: TGCGCCAGCAGCCCAAAACGACAGGGTGGGGGCTACGAGCAGTACTTC.

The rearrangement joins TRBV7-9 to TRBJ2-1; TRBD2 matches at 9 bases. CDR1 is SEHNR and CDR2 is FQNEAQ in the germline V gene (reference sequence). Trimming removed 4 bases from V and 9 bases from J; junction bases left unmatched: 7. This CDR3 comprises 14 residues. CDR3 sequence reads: CASSSGGRAGEQFF. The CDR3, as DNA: TGTGCCAGCAGCTCCGGCGGGAGGGCCGGTGAGCAGTTCTTC.

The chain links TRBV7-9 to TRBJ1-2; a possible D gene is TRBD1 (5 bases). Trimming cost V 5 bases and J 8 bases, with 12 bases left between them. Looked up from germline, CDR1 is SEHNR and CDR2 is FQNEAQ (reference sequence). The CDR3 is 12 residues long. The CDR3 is CASSLGLLGYTF. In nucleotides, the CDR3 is TGTGCCAGCAGCCTGGGACTGTTGGGCTACACCTTC.

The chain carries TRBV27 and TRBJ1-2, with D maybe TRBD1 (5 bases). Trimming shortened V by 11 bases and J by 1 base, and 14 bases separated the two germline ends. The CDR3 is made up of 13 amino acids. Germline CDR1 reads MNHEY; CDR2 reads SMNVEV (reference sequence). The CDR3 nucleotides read TGTGCCTCTACCCGGGGGTTTAACTATGGCTACACCTTC. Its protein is CASTRGFNYGYTF.

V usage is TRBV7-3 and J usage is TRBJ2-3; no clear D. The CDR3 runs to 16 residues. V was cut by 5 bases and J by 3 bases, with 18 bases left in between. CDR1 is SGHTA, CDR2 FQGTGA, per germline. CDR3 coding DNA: TGTGCCAGCAGCCCCAGTCCGGTGGCGGCAACAGATACGCAGTATTTT. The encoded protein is CASSPSPVAATDTQYF.

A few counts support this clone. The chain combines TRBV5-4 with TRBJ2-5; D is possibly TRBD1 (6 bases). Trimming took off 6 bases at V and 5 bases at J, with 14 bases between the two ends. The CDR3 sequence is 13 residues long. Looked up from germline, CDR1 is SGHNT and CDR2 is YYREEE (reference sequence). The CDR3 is CASTLRGEETQYF. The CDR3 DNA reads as TGTGCCAGCACCCTCAGGGGTGAGGAGACCCAGTACTTC.

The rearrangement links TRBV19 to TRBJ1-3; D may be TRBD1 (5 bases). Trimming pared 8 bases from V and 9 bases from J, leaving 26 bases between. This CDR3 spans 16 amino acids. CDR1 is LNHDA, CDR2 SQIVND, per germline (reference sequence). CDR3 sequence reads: CASGTGTYSSGSTIYF. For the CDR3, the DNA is TGTGCCAGTGGGACCGGGACCTACTCCTCCGGGAGCACCATATATTTT.

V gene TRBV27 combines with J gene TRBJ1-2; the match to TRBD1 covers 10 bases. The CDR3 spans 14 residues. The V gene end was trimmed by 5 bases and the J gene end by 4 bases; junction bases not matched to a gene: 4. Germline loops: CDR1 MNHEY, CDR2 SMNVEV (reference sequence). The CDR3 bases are TGTGCCAGCAGTCGACAGGGGGCGGGCTATGGCTACACCTTC. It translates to CASSRQGAGYGYTF.